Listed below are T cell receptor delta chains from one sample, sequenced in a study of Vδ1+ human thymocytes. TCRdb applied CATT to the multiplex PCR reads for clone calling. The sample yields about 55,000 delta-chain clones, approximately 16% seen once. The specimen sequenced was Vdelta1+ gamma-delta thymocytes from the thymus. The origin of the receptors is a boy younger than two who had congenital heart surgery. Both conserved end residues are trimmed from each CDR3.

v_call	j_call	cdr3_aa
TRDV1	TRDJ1	ALGELVSYSPYWGIRGQENTDKLI
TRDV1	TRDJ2	ALGERRSLRAQDTLTAQLF
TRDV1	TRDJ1	ALGELGIRGADKLI
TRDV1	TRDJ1	ALGDFLREVWGRGQYTDKLI
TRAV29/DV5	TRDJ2	SVLLCSKRAIYWALTWGAQLF
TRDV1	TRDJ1	ALGDYFAGGSSDKLI
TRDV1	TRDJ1	ALGDYSLRRYTTDKLI
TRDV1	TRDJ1	ALGELYSYYTGGTDKLI
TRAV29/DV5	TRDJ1	AALTSYRGIRWGENLSTDKLI
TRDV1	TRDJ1	ALGDVMVRPGTILGAPAPYKLI
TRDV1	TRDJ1	ALGPLWGTYTDKLI
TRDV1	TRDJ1	ALGKAWAGGSTDKLI
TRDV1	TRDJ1	ALGPHSYGSESYTDKLI
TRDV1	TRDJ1	ALGIPGRYGRTDKLI
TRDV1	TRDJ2	APSSLGDTVPSLTAQLF
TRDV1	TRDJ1	ALGESPPNTGGYEYTDKLI
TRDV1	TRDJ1	ALGDFPTTGGYTECDKLI
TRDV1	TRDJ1	ALGVFQTGGFLNTDKLI
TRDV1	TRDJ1	ALGELGFRGDTLYTDKLI
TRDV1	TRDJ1	ALGETFGPRLGGRDKLI
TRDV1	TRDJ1	ALGESWGTLYTDKLI
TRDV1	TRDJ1	ALGVPTLGYITGGYNTDKLI